Listed below are T cell receptor beta chains from one sample, sequenced in a study of blood T cell repertoires in COVID-19. Repertoires were generated with immunoSEQ multiplex PCR, while TCRdb's copy carries only in-frame clones and drops some. The table shows some 290,000 clones, with over 80% occurring only once. The sequencing sample was made of peripheral blood. Receptor source: a man aged 55 to 70 who had recovered from COVID-19. Each CDR3 is given with its conserved first and last residue. The D gene is left open where the match is weak. Size tells how often a clone was seen (once, few, many) or the class of an expanded clone, and some rows leave it out.

D: TRBD2; size: few; V: TRBV19; J: TRBJ2-1; DNA: TGTGCCAGTAGTATGTCGTCGCGGGGGGCCAGACAATTCAATGAGCAGTTCTTC; CDR3: CASSMSSRGARQFNEQFF
D: TRBD1; size: .; V: TRBV27; J: TRBJ2-7; DNA: TGTGCCAGCAGTTTATATGGGACAGGGGGCCTCGAGCAGTACTTC; CDR3: CASSLYGTGGLEQYF
D: TRBD1; size: .; V: TRBV30; J: TRBJ1-2; DNA: TGTGCCTGGAGAGGAGACAGGGGCAGGGGTGGCTACACCTTC; CDR3: CAWRGDRGRGGYTF
D: .; size: .; V: TRBV5-4; J: TRBJ2-5; DNA: TGTGCCAGCAGCGGGAGGGGGGAGAGACTCCAAGAGACCCAGTACTTC; CDR3: CASSGRGERLQETQYF
D: .; size: .; V: TRBV19; J: TRBJ2-2; DNA: TGTGCCAGTAGAGGGACATTGAACACCGGGGAGCTGTTTTTT; CDR3: CASRGTLNTGELFF
D: TRBD1; size: .; V: TRBV18; J: TRBJ1-2; DNA: TGTGCCAGCTCATCCAAGACAGGGGGCTGGTGGGGCTACACCTTC; CDR3: CASSSKTGGWWGYTF
D: TRBD2; size: few; V: TRBV5-1; J: TRBJ2-3; DNA: TGCGCCAGCAGCTTGGTAGCGGGAGGAGGTAAAGATACGCAGTATTTT; CDR3: CASSLVAGGGKDTQYF
D: TRBD2; size: .; V: TRBV5-4; J: TRBJ2-2; DNA: TGTGCCAGCAGCCTAGCGGGAACGGGCGCCGGGGAGCTGTTTTTT; CDR3: CASSLAGTGAGELFF
D: .; size: .; V: TRBV6-1; J: TRBJ1-2; DNA: TGTGCCAGCAGTGAACTTAACTATGGCTACACCTTC; CDR3: CASSELNYGYTF
D: .; size: .; V: TRBV19; J: TRBJ1-6; DNA: TGTGCCAGTAGTCTGTCGGGTAGGAATTCACCCCTCCACTTT; CDR3: CASSLSGRNSPLHF
D: .; size: .; V: TRBV29-1; J: TRBJ2-1; DNA: TGCAGCGTTGAAGGAGGTCGGGATAGGTCCAATGAGCAGTTCTTC; CDR3: CSVEGGRDRSNEQFF
D: TRBD2; size: .; V: TRBV5-1; J: TRBJ2-1; DNA: TGCGCCAGCAGCTTGCTACTAGCGGGAGGGCCGCGTGAGCAGTTCTTC; CDR3: CASSLLLAGGPREQFF
D: .; size: .; V: TRBV19; J: TRBJ2-7; DNA: TGTGCCAGTAGTTTCAAGGCGGGACCGTCCTACGAGCAGTACTTC; CDR3: CASSFKAGPSYEQYF
D: .; size: .; V: TRBV7-9; J: TRBJ2-3; DNA: TGTGCCAGCAGCTTAATTGAGAACTCAGGTACGCAGTATTTT; CDR3: CASSLIENSGTQYF
D: .; size: .; V: TRBV6-5; J: TRBJ2-6; DNA: TGTGCCAGCAGTTACCTTGTCGGCTCTGGGGCCAACGTCCTGACTTTC; CDR3: CASSYLVGSGANVLTF